This is a list of T cell receptor beta chains from one sample in a study of T cells in Graves' hyperthyroidism and ophthalmopathy. TCRdb fed the multiplex PCR reads into MiXCR, producing one record per CDR3 protein. The sample records fewer than 600,000 distinct CDR3 sequences, 11% to 15% being singletons. Material: blood. These receptors originate from a woman aged 35 to 49 with Graves' hyperthyroidism. CDR3s include the opening cysteine and the closing phenylalanine or tryptophan. D genes are given only for firm matches.

d_call j_call v_call cdr3_aa
TRBD2 TRBJ2-1 TRBV20-1 CSARSHGGRGGNEQFF
- TRBJ1-5 TRBV27 CASRPGAWQPQHF
TRBD2 TRBJ2-1 TRBV13 CASSLGLAGGRNEQFF
TRBD2 TRBJ2-1 TRBV3-1 CASSQWEGVDNEQFF
TRBD1 TRBJ1-2 TRBV12-3/TRBV12-4 CASSFGDRSPYGYTF
- TRBJ1-5 TRBV6-6 CASSYSMQGLDQPQHF
TRBD1 TRBJ2-1 TRBV3-1 CASSGWDRSSYNEQFF
TRBD2 TRBJ2-1 TRBV9 CASSVVSGSLNEQFF
- TRBJ1-6 TRBV20-1 CSAVHMGGGSPLHF
TRBD1 TRBJ2-1 TRBV10-1 CASSESRDRDPEQFF
TRBD1 TRBJ2-5 TRBV27 CANPTGRLETQYF
- TRBJ1-5 TRBV27 CASSTGSQPQHF
- TRBJ1-3 TRBV6-2/TRBV6-3 CASRGHSGNTIYF
- TRBJ2-7 TRBV7-2 CASSLVGTGYEQYF
- TRBJ2-7 TRBV7-2 CASGSAYEQYF
TRBD2 TRBJ2-1 TRBV19 CASSMGSGRYNEQFF
- TRBJ2-5 TRBV28 CASSLTQRGAVETQYF
TRBD2 TRBJ2-3 TRBV20-1 CSARAGTSGRTDTQYF
- TRBJ1-1 TRBV7-3 CASSPSAVAATEAFF
- TRBJ2-7 TRBV7-3 CASMTYEQYF
- TRBJ2-7 TRBV20-1 CSAEGHSYEQYF
TRBD2 TRBJ2-3 TRBV11-2 CASSLGRLAGYTDTQYF
TRBD2 TRBJ2-7 TRBV3-1 CASSQAGLFVEQYF
- TRBJ2-1 TRBV24-1 CATIGWSDEQFF
- TRBJ2-1 TRBV7-8 CASSLAELLNNEQFF
TRBD2 TRBJ2-1 TRBV10-3 CAISESLAGGLGNEQFF
TRBD2 TRBJ2-5 TRBV30 CAWTSGRIPETQYF
TRBD2 TRBJ2-3 TRBV7-2 CASSQEASGSRADTQYF
- TRBJ1-4 TRBV28 CASSFGGGGKLFF
- TRBJ2-5 TRBV3-1 CASSPGGQETQYF
TRBD2 TRBJ2-1 TRBV20-1 CSALLAGVNEQFF
TRBD2 TRBJ2-3 TRBV20-1 CSARDLLAGSTDTQYF
- TRBJ1-1 TRBV6-2/TRBV6-3 CASSFVFRGDTEAFF
TRBD2 TRBJ2-7 TRBV20-1 CSALTSGSANVYEQYF
- TRBJ2-5 TRBV6-2/TRBV6-3 CASSLQVPRQETQYF
- TRBJ1-5 TRBV4-1 CASSQSPRGGQPQHF
TRBD1 TRBJ2-5 TRBV20-1 CSAARGRETQYF
- TRBJ2-3 TRBV7-2 CASTPGMGLSTDTQYF
TRBD2 TRBJ2-2 TRBV20-1 CSASGWGGSAGELFF
TRBD1 TRBJ1-1 TRBV5-8 CASSPGQAALNTEAFF
- TRBJ1-1 TRBV12-3/TRBV12-4 CASSSSPGHLEAFF